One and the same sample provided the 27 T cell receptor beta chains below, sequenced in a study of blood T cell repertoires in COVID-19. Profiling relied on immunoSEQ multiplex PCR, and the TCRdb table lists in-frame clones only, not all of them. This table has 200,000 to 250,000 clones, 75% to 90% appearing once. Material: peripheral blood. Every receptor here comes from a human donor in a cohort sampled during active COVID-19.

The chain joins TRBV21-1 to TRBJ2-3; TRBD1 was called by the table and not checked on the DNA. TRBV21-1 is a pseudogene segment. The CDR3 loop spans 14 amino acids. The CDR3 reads CASSKVDRTDTQYF. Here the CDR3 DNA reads TGTGCCAGCAGCAAAGTAGACAGGACAGATACGCAGTATTTT.

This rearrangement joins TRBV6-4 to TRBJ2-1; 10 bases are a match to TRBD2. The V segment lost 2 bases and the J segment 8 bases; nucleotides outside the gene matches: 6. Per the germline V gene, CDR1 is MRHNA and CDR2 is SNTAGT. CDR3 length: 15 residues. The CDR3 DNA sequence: TGTGCCAGCAGTGACGGATCTAGCGGGAGAGATGAGCAGTTCTTC. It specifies CASSDGSSGRDEQFF.

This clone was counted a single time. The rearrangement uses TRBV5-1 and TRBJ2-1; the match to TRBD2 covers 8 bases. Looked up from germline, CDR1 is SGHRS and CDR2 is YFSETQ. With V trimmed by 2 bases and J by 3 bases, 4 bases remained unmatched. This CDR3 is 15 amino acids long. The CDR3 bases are TGCGCCAGCAGCTTTGGACTAGCTGTCTACAATGAGCAGTTCTTC. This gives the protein CASSFGLAVYNEQFF. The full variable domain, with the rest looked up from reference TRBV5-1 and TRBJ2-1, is KAGVTQTPRYLIKTRGQQVTLSCSPISGHRSVSWYQQTPGQGLQFLFEYFSETQRNKGNFPGRFSGRQFSNSRSEMNVSTLELGDSALYLCASSFGLAVYNEQFFGPGTRLTVL.

CDR3 DNA: TGTGCCATCACCTTCTCGACAGCCTATGGCTACACCTTC. Residues: CAITFSTAYGYTF. The chain has TRBV10-3 and TRBJ1-2, with D tentatively TRBD1 (5 bases). Per the germline V gene, CDR1 is ENHRY and CDR2 is SYGVKD. The V gene lost 7 bases and the J gene lost 4 bases, with 13 bases spanning the gap. The CDR3 runs 13 residues.

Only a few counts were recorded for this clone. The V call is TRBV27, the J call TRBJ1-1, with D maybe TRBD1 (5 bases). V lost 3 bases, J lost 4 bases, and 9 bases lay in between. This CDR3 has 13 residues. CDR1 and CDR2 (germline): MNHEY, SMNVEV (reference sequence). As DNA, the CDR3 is TGTGCCAGCAGTTTCCGGGGGAGCACTGAAGCTTTCTTT. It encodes CASSFRGSTEAFF.

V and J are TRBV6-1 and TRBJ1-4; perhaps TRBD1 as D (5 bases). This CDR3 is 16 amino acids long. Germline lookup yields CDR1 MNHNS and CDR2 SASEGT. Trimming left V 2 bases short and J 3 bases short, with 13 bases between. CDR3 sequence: CASSEWGGLANEKLFF. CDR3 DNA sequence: TGTGCCAGCAGTGAATGGGGGGGACTGGCTAATGAAAAACTGTTTTTT.

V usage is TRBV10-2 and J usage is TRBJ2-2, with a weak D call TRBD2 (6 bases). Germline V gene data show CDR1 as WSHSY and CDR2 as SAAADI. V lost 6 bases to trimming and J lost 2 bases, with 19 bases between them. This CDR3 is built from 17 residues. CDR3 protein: CASSPGSGSANTGELFF. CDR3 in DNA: TGCGCCAGCAGCCCCGGGAGCGGTAGTGCCAACACCGGGGAGCTGTTTTTT.

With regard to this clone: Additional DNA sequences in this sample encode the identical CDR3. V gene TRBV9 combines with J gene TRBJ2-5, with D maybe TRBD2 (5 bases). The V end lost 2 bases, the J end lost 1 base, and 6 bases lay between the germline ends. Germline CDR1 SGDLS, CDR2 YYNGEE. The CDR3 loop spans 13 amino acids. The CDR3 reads CASSVGVQETQYF. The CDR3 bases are TGTGCCAGCAGCGTCGGGGTCCAAGAGACCCAGTACTTC.

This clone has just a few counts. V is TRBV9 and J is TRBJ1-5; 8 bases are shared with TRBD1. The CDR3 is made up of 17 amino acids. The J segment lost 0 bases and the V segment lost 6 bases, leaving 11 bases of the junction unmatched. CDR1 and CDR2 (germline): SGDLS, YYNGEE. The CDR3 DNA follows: TGTGCCAGCACCCGGCAGGGGGCCCCTAATAGCAATCAGCCCCAGCATTTT. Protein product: CASTRQGAPNSNQPQHF.

The CDR3 is CSVMLPGLVGYEQYF. The CDR3 DNA sequence: TGCAGCGTGATGCTTCCGGGACTAGTGGGCTACGAGCAGTACTTC. The rearrangement uses TRBV29-1 and TRBJ2-7; 8 bases agree with TRBD2. Germline V gene data show CDR1 as SQVTM and CDR2 as ANQGSEA. With V trimmed by 6 bases and J by 3 bases, 13 bases remained unmatched. The CDR3 sequence is 15 residues long.

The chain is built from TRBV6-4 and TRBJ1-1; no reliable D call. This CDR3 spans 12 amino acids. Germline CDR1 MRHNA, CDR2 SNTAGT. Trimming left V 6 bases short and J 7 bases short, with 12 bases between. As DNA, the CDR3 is TGTGCCAGCAGCGGACGGACTCTTGAAGCTTTCTTT. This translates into CASSGRTLEAFF.

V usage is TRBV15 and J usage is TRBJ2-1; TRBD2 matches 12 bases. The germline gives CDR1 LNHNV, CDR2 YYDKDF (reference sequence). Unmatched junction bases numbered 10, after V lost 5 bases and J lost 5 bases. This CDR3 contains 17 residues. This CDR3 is CATSDHTSGRFNNEQFF. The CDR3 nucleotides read TGTGCCACCAGCGATCACACTAGCGGGAGGTTCAACAATGAGCAGTTCTTC. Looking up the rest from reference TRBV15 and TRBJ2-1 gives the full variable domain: DAMVIQNPRYQVTQFGKPVTLSCSQTLNHNVMYWYQQKSSQAPKLLFHYYDKDFNNEADTPDNFQSRRPNTSFCFLDIRSPGLGDTAMYLCATSDHTSGRFNNEQFFGPGTRLTVL.

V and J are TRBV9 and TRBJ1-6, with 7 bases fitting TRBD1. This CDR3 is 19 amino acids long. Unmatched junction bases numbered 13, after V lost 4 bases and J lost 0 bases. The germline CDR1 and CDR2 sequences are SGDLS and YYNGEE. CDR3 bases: TGTGCCAGCAGCCTCCGGGACAGAGGTTCTAGCTCCTATAATTCACCCCTCCACTTT. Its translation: CASSLRDRGSSSYNSPLHF.

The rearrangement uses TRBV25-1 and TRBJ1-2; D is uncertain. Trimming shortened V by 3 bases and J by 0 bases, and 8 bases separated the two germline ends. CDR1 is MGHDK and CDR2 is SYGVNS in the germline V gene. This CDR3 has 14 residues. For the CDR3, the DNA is TGTGCCAGCAGTGATCTCGGGTCTAACTATGGCTACACCTTC. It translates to CASSDLGSNYGYTF.

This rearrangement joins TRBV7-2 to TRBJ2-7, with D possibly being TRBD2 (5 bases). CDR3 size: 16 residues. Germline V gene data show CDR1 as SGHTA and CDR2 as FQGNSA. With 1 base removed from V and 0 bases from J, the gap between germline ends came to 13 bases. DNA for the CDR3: TGTGCCAGCAGCTTAGTCGGAGGACTGAGCTCCTACGAGCAGTACTTC. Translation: CASSLVGGLSSYEQYF.

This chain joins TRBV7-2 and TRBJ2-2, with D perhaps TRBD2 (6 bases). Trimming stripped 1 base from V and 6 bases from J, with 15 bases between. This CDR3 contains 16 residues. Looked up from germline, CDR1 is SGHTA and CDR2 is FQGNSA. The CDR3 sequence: CASSLVPLLASGELFF. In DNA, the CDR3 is TGTGCCAGCAGCTTAGTCCCCCTACTAGCTTCCGGGGAGCTGTTTTTT.

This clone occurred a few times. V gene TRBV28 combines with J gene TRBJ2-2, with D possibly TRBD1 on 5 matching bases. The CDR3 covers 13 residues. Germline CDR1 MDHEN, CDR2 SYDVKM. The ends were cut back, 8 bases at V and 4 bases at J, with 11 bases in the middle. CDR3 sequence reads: CASLKRGTGELFF. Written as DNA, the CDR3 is TGTGCCAGCCTTAAAAGGGGCACCGGGGAGCTGTTTTTT.

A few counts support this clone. The CDR3 sequence: CASSQAYSNQPQHF. The CDR3 nucleotides are TGTGCCAGCAGTCAGGCGTATAGCAATCAGCCCCAGCATTTT. V and J are TRBV6-4 and TRBJ1-5; no clear D. The CDR3 has 14 residues. Germline values: CDR1 MRHNA, CDR2 SNTAGT. Trimming cost V 5 bases and J 0 bases, with 8 bases left between them.

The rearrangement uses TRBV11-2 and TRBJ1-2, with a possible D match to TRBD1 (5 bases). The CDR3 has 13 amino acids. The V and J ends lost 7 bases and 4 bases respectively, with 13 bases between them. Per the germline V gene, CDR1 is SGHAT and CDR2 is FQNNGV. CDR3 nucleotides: TGTGCCAGCAACCCGGGGGGAGCCTATGGCTACACCTTC. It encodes CASNPGGAYGYTF. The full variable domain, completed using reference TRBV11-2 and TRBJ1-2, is EAGVAQSPRYKIIEKRQSVAFWCNPISGHATLYWYQQILGQGPKLLIQFQNNGVVDDSQLPKDRFSAERLKGVDSTLKIQPAKLEDSAVYLCASNPGGAYGYTFGSGTRLTVV.

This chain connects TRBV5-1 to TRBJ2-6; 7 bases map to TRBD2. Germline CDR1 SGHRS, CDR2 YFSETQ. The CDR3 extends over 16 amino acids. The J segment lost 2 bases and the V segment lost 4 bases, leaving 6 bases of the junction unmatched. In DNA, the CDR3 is TGCGCCAGCAGCGTGGCTAGCGGTCCTGGGGCCAACGTCCTGACTTTC. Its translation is CASSVASGPGANVLTF.

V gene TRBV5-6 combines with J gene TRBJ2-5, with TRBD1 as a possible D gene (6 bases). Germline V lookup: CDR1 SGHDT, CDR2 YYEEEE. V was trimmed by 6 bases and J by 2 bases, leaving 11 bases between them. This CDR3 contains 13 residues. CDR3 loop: CASNVRGQETQYF. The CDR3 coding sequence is TGTGCCAGCAATGTCAGGGGACAAGAGACCCAGTACTTC.

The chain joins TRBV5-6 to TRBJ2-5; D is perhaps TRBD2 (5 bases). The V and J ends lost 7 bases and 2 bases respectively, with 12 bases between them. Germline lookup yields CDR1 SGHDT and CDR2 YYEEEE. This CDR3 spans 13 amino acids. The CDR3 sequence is CASSRAAQETQYF. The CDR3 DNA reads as TGTGCCAGCTCCCGAGCGGCTCAAGAGACCCAGTACTTC.

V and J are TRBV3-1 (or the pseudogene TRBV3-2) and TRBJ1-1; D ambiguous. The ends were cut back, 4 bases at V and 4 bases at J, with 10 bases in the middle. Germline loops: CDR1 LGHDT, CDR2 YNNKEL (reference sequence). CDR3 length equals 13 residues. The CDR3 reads CASSRRIRTEAFF. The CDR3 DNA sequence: TGTGCCAGCAGCCGGAGGATACGCACTGAAGCTTTCTTT.

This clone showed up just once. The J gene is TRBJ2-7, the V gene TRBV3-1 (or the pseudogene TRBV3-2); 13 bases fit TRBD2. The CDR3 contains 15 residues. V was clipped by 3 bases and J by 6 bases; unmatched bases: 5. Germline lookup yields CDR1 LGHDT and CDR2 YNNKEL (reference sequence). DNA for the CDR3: TGTGCCAGCAGCCATACTAGCGGGAGGGCGGGCGAGCAGTACTTC. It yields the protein CASSHTSGRAGEQYF.

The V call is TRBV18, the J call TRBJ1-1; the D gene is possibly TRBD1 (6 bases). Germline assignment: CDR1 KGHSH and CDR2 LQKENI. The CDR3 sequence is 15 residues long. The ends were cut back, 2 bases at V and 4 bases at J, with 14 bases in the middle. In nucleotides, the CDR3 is TGTGCCAGCTCACCAAAAAACAGGGAACTCACTGAAGCTTTCTTT. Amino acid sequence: CASSPKNRELTEAFF.

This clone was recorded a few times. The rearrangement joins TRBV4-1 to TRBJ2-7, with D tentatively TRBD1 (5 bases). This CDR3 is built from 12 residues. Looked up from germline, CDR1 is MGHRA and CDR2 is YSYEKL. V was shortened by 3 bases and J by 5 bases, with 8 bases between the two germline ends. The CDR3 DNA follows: TGCGCCAGCAGCCAGGGGCCTAACGAGCAGTACTTC. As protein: CASSQGPNEQYF.

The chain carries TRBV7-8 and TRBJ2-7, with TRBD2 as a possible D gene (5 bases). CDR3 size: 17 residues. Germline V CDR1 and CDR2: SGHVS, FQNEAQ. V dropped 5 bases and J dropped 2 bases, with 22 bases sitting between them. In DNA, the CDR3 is TGTGCCAGCAGCAAAGTGGTCGGGGTTGGGAGCACCTACGAGCAGTACTTC. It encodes CASSKVVGVGSTYEQYF.